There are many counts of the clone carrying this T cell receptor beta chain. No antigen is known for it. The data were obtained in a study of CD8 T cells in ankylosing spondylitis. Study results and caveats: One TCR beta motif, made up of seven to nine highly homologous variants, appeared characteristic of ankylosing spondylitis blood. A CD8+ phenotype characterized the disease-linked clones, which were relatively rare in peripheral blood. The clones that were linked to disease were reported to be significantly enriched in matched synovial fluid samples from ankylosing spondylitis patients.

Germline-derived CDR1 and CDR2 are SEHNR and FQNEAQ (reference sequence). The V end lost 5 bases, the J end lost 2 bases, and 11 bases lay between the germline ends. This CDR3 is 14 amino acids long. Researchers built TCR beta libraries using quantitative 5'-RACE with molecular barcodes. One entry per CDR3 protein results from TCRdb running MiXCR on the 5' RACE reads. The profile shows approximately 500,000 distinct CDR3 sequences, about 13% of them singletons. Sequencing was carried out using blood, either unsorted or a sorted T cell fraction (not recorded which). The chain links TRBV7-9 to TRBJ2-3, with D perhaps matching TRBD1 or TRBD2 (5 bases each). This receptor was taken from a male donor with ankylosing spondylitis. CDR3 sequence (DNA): TGTGCCAGCAGCCGGGACGGAGCCACAGATACGCAGTATTTT. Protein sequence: CASSRDGATDTQYF. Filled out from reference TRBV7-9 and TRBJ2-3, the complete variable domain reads DTGVSQNPRHKITKRGQNVTFRCDPISEHNRLYWYRQTLGQGPEFLTYFQNEAQLEKSRLLSDRFSAERPKGSFSTLEIQRTEQGDSAMYLCASSRDGATDTQYFGPGTRLTVL.